The entry that follows covers one TCR beta chain sequence. The trim removed 4 bases at V and 6 bases at J, leaving 2 bases unmatched. Germline V gene data show CDR1 as SGHNT and CDR2 as YYREEE (reference sequence). CDR3 length equals 14 residues. This entry is derived from a study of blood T cell repertoires in COVID-19. Study-wide background: Acute and convalescent COVID-19 specimens originated in the United States, Italy and Spain. Sources were T cells, B-cell-depleted T cells, or PBMCs; the material itself was cDNA or gDNA.

As originally analysed: Cell counts per sample came from amplifying reference gene primers. This table comes from immunoSEQ multiplex PCR, and its TCRdb copy is limited to in-frame clones, with some not included. V and J calls plus clone size are reproduced from that table; the DNA served to infer D and trimming. The sample records 150,000 to 200,000 clones, 81% being singletons. This receptor was identified in a man aged 55 to 70 with active or convalescent COVID-19. The chain carries TRBV5-4 and TRBJ1-4, with 11 bases aligning to TRBD1. Sequenced sample: peripheral blood. The CDR3 protein is CASSTGQGDEKLFF. In nucleotides, the CDR3 is TGTGCCAGCAGCACGGGACAGGGGGATGAAAAACTGTTTTTT.